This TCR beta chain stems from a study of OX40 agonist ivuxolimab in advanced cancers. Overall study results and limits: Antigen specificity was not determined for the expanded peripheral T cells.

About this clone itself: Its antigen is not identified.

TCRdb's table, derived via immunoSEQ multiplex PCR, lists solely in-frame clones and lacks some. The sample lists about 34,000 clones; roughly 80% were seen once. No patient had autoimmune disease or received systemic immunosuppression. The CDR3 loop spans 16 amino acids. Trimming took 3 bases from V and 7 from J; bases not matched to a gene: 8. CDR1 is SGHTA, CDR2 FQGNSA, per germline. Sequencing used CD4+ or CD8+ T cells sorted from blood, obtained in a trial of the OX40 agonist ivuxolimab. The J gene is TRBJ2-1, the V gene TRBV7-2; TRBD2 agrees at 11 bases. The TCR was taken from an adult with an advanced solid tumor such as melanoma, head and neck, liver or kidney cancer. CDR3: CASSFVAGGAKNEQFF. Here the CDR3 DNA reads TGTGCCAGCAGCTTTGTAGCGGGGGGGGCTAAGAATGAGCAGTTCTTC.